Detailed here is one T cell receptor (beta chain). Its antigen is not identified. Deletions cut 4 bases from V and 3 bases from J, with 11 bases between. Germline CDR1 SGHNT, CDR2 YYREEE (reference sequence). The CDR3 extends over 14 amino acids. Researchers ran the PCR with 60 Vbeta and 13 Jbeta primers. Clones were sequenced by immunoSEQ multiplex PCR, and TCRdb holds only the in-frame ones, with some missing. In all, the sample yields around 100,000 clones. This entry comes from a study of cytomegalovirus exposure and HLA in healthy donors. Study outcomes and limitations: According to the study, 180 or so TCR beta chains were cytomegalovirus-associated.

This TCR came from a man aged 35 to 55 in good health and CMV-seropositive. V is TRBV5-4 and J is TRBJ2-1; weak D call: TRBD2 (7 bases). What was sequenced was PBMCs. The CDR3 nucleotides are TGTGCCAGCAGCCGGAGGGGGGGCTACAATGAGCAGTTCTTC. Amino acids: CASSRRGGYNEQFF.